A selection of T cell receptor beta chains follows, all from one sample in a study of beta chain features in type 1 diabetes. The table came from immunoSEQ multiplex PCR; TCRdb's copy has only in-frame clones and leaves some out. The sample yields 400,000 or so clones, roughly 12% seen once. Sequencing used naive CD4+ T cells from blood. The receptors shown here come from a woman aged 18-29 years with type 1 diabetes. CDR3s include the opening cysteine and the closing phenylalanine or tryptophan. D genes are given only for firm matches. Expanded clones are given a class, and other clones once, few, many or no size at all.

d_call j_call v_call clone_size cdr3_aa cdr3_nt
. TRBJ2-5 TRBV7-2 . CASSLLRDSVGETQYF TGTGCCAGCAGCTTACTACGCGACAGCGTGGGAGAGACCCAGTACTTC
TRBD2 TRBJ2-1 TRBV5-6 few CASSLGLAEKEDYNEQFF TGTGCCAGCAGCTTGGGACTAGCGGAAAAAGAAGACTACAATGAGCAGTTCTTC
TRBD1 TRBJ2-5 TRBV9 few CASSARRTGYSETQYF TGTGCCAGCAGCGCGAGACGGACAGGTTATTCGGAGACCCAGTACTTC
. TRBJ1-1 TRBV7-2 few CASSLVLGAEAFF TGTGCCAGCAGCTTAGTCTTGGGGGCGGAAGCTTTCTTT
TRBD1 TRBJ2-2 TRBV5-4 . CASSPGQGGGELFF TGTGCCAGCAGTCCGGGACAGGGAGGCGGGGAGCTGTTTTTT
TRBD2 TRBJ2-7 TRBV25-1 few CASSERGLAEPYEQYF TGTGCCAGCAGTGAACGGGGACTAGCTGAACCCTACGAGCAGTACTTC
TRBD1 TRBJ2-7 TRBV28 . CASSLYQGVHSYEQYF TGTGCCAGCAGTTTATATCAGGGGGTCCACTCCTACGAGCAGTACTTC
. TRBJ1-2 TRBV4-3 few CASSQSTVEGYTF TGCGCCAGCAGCCAATCGACAGTTGAAGGCTACACCTTC
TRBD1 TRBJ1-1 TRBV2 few CASSDGAGGNEAFF TGTGCCAGCAGTGACGGAGCAGGGGGTAATGAAGCTTTCTTT
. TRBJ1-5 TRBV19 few CASTPRSGPSQPQHF TGTGCCAGTACCCCTCGCAGCGGGCCCAGCCAGCCCCAGCATTTT
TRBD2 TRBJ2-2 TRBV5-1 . CASSLQGGPGTGELFF TGCGCCAGCAGCTTGCAGGGAGGGCCGGGGACCGGGGAGCTGTTTTTT
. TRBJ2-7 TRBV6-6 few CASTSTGSYEQYF TGTGCCAGCACCTCAACAGGTTCCTACGAGCAGTACTTC
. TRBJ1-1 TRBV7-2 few CASSADRNTEAFF TGTGCCAGCAGCGCAGACAGGAACACTGAAGCTTTCTTT
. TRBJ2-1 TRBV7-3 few CASSLREFPYNEQFF TGTGCCAGCAGCTTAAGGGAGTTCCCCTACAATGAGCAGTTCTTC
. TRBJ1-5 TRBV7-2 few CASSSGVSNQPQHF TGTGCCAGCAGCTCAGGGGTTAGCAATCAGCCCCAGCATTTT
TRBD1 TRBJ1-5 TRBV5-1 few CASSPGTVNQPQHF TGCGCCAGCAGCCCCGGGACAGTGAATCAGCCCCAGCATTTT
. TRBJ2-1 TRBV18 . CASSPTGVDEQFF TGTGCCAGCTCACCAACGGGGGTCGATGAGCAGTTCTTC
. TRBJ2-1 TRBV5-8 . CASSSQYGSQFF TGTGCCAGCAGCAGCCAGTACGGGTCGCAGTTCTTC
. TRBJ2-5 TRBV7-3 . CASRSQETQYF TGTGCCAGCAGGTCTCAAGAGACCCAGTACTTC
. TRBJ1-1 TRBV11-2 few CASSRTQGTEAFF TGTGCCAGCAGCCGGACCCAGGGAACTGAAGCTTTCTTT
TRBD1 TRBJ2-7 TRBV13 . CASSRQGATYEQYF TGTGCCAGCAGCAGACAGGGGGCGACCTACGAGCAGTACTTC
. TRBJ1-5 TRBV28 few CASSLLAGSNQPQHF TGTGCCAGCAGTTTATTGGCAGGGAGCAATCAGCCCCAGCATTTT
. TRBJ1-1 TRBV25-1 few CASSGDSGLEAFF TGTGCCAGCAGTGGGGACTCTGGTCTTGAAGCTTTCTTT
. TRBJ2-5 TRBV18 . CASSPATRRETQYF TGTGCCAGCTCACCTGCCACGAGGCGAGAGACCCAGTACTTC
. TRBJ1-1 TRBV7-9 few CASSPSGRSNTEAFF TGTGCCAGCAGCCCAAGCGGTCGGTCGAACACTGAAGCTTTCTTT
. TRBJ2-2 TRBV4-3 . CASSPTRQGPGELFF TGCGCCAGCAGCCCGACCCGCCAGGGGCCCGGGGAGCTGTTTTTT
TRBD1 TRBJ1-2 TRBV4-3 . CASSLRTGQGYTF TGCGCCAGCAGCCTCCGGACAGGGCAGGGCTACACCTTC
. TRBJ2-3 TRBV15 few CATSRDPGKDTQYF TGTGCCACCAGCAGAGATCCAGGAAAGGATACGCAGTATTTT
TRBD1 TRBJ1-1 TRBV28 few CASSLIGTGVPTEAFF TGTGCCAGCAGTCTGATAGGGACAGGGGTTCCCACTGAAGCTTTCTTT
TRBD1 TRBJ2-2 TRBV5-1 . CASRTTGVTGELFF TGCGCCAGCAGAACAACAGGGGTCACCGGGGAGCTGTTTTTT
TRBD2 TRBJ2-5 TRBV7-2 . CASSLAWLAGKETQYF TGTGCCAGCAGCTTAGCGTGGCTAGCGGGGAAAGAGACCCAGTACTTC
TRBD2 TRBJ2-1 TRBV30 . CAGTSGMIIF TGTGCCGGGACTAGCGGGATGATCATCTTC
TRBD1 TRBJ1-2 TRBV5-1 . CASSFQGDFGYTF TGCGCCAGCAGCTTCCAGGGGGATTTCGGCTACACCTTC
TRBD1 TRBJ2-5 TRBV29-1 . CSVGDRGGGTQYF TGCAGCGTTGGGGACAGGGGGGGCGGGACCCAGTACTTC
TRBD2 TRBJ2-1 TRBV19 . CASSNLAGGYNEQFF TGTGCCAGTAGTAATCTAGCGGGAGGTTACAATGAGCAGTTCTTC
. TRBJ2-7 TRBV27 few CASRAADTYEQYF TGTGCCAGCAGGGCTGCTGACACCTACGAGCAGTACTTC
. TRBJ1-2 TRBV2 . CASSEGTEYGYTF TGTGCCAGCAGTGAAGGGACAGAGTATGGCTACACCTTC
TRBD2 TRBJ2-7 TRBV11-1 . CASSSQAGAGEQYF TGTGCCAGCAGTAGCCAAGCGGGGGCCGGGGAGCAGTACTTC
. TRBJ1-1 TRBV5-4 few CASSLVRGSTEAFF TGTGCCAGCAGCTTGGTAAGGGGTAGCACTGAAGCTTTCTTT
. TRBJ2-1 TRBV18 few CASSPPGLRSYNEQFF TGTGCCAGCTCACCACCGGGGCTACGGTCCTACAATGAGCAGTTCTTC